The 29 T cell receptor beta chains reported below all come from one sample, sequenced in a study of beta chain features in type 1 diabetes. The study reverse transcribed the entire isolated RNA, so it sequenced expressed TCRB transcripts. Produced via immunoSEQ multiplex PCR; TCRdb's table is partial and in-frame only. The sample includes almost 350,000 clones, 8% seen only once; the top ten take less than 0.45%. Sequenced sample: central memory CD4+ T cells from blood. These receptors were taken from a woman aged 18-29 years in good health.

V is TRBV25-1 and J is TRBJ1-4; 8 nucleotides line up with TRBD1. CDR3 length equals 15 residues. Unmatched junction bases numbered 10, after V lost 6 bases and J lost 7 bases. From germline, CDR1 is MGHDK and CDR2 SYGVNS. The CDR3 loop reads CASRADRGDGEKLFF. For the CDR3, the DNA is TGTGCCAGCAGAGCCGACAGGGGAGACGGTGAAAAACTGTTTTTT.

V gene TRBV4-2 combines with J gene TRBJ1-1; D may be TRBD1 (6 bases). Trimming stripped 1 base from V and 1 base from J, with 10 bases between. CDR1 LGHNA and CDR2 YNFKEQ come from the germline V gene. The length of the CDR3 is 15 residues. The CDR3 sequence is CASSQAGHRNTEAFF. The CDR3 DNA is TGTGCCAGCAGCCAAGCGGGACACAGGAACACTGAAGCTTTCTTT.

This clone has a count of ten or more. The chain combines TRBV23-1 with TRBJ2-3, with D perhaps matching TRBD2 (5 bases). TRBV23-1 is an ORF, and what it does is uncertain. The CDR3 spans 17 residues. Trimming removed 1 base from V and 4 bases from J, with 18 bases in between. The CDR3 spells CASSQWFCGSIPDTQYF. Here the CDR3 DNA reads TGCGCCAGCAGTCAATGGTTTTGCGGGTCGATCCCAGATACGCAGTATTTT.

The chain is built from TRBV9 and TRBJ2-1; D remains ambiguous. V was trimmed by 0 bases and J by 4 bases, leaving 8 bases between them. The germline V gene encodes CDR1 SGDLS and CDR2 YYNGEE. There are 14 residues in the CDR3. CDR3 DNA sequence: TGTGCCAGCAGCGTAGACCACAGTTACAATGAGCAGTTCTTC. This translates into CASSVDHSYNEQFF.

This clone came up a few times. The chain uses TRBV27 and TRBJ2-2, with D perhaps TRBD2 (6 bases). With 2 bases removed from V and 7 bases from J, the gap between germline ends came to 8 bases. CDR1 is MNHEY, CDR2 SMNVEV, per germline (reference sequence). The CDR3 spans 13 residues. CDR3 sequence: CASSLREHGELFF. The CDR3 bases are TGTGCCAGCAGTTTACGGGAGCACGGGGAGCTGTTTTTT.

The chain recombines TRBV28 with TRBJ2-7, with a possible D match to TRBD1 (5 bases). The germline CDR1 and CDR2 sequences are MDHEN and SYDVKM. There are 16 residues in the CDR3. Trimming pared 5 bases from V and 5 bases from J, leaving 22 bases between. The CDR3 bases are TGTGCCAGCAGTGGGGCTCGGAACGCCCCCTTTAACGAGCAGTACTTC. Translating gives CASSGARNAPFNEQYF.

This clone was detected only a few times. The chain combines TRBV7-2 with TRBJ1-5; 8 bases agree with TRBD1. V lost 2 bases to trimming and J lost 3 bases; unmatched junction nucleotides: 3. CDR1 and CDR2 (germline): SGHTA, FQGNSA. This CDR3 contains 15 residues. CDR3 coding DNA: TGTGCCAGCAGCTTACGACAGGGGACCAATCAGCCCCAGCATTTT. It translates to CASSLRQGTNQPQHF.

This clone came up many times. The chain combines TRBV7-2 with TRBJ2-1; D gene unclear. This CDR3 has 11 residues. V lost 4 bases and J lost 8, with 6 bases in between. The germline V gene has CDR1 SGHTA and CDR2 FQGNSA. The CDR3 sequence: CASSSRYEQFF. The CDR3 DNA follows: TGTGCCAGCAGCTCCCGATATGAGCAGTTCTTC.

The chain joins TRBV2 to TRBJ1-4, with TRBD1 matching over 7 bases. This CDR3 is built from 13 residues. V was clipped by 10 bases and J by 4 bases; unmatched bases: 6. Germline loops: CDR1 SNHLY, CDR2 FYNNEI. CDR3 region: CATEGQNNEKLFF. The CDR3 DNA is TGTGCCACCGAGGGACAGAATAATGAAAAACTGTTTTTT.

This sequence joins TRBV7-9 and TRBJ2-7, with D perhaps TRBD1 (6 bases). The CDR3 covers 16 residues. With 5 bases removed from V and 3 bases from J, the gap between germline ends came to 20 bases. From germline, CDR1 is SEHNR and CDR2 FQNEAQ (reference sequence). DNA for the CDR3: TGTGCCAGCAGCCCCGGGGCCTGGACAGAGATCTACGAGCAGTACTTC. As protein: CASSPGAWTEIYEQYF.

This sequence joins TRBV4-2 and TRBJ2-1; perhaps TRBD2 as D (6 bases). With 0 bases removed from V and 2 bases from J, the gap between germline ends came to 14 bases. The CDR3 extends over 17 amino acids. Germline CDR1 LGHNA, CDR2 YNFKEQ. The CDR3 nucleotides read TGTGCCAGCAGCCAAGATGGCCCCGCGGGACCCTACAATGAGCAGTTCTTC. This translates into CASSQDGPAGPYNEQFF.

This sequence joins TRBV18 and TRBJ2-6, with D unclear. The CDR3 spans 16 residues. Germline lookup yields CDR1 KGHSH and CDR2 LQKENI. V was pared by 6 bases and J by 2 bases, with 14 bases between. The CDR3 loop is CASSTVQIPGANVLTF. CDR3 in DNA: TGTGCCAGCTCCACGGTCCAGATTCCTGGGGCCAACGTCCTGACTTTC.

This clone came up a few times. This chain joins TRBV6-1 and TRBJ1-4; D call uncertain. The V end was cut by 7 bases, the J end by 11 bases, with 17 bases between. Germline-derived CDR1 and CDR2 are MNHNS and SASEGT. The CDR3 totals 13 residues. In DNA, the CDR3 is TGTGCCAGCATCATTCAATCGTCCGGTAAACTGTTTTTT. Its translation is CASIIQSSGKLFF.

The J gene is TRBJ2-7, the V gene TRBV9; no reliable D call. The CDR3 runs 13 residues. Trimming stripped 0 bases from V and 3 bases from J, with 7 bases between. Germline CDR1 and CDR2: SGDLS and YYNGEE. The DNA of the CDR3 is TGTGCCAGCAGCGTAGGGGTCAACTACGAGCAGTACTTC. Protein product: CASSVGVNYEQYF.

The table lists this clone with a few counts. This chain uses TRBV6-6 with TRBJ1-4; unclear D gene. Germline V gene lookup returns CDR1 MNHNY and CDR2 SVGAGI (reference sequence). Trimming left V 8 bases short and J 8 bases short, with 6 bases between. The length of the CDR3 is 10 residues. This CDR3 reads CASYREKLFF. CDR3 DNA: TGTGCCAGCTATCGGGAAAAACTGTTTTTT.

This clone was found a few times. The chain links TRBV4-2 to TRBJ2-3, with 7 positions matching TRBD1. Germline CDR1 LGHNA, CDR2 YNFKEQ. The CDR3 is 13 residues long. V gave up 2 bases and J gave up 6 bases; unmatched junction bases: 2. CDR3 in DNA: TGTGCCAGCAGCCAACTGACAGGGGATACGCAGTATTTT. Protein product: CASSQLTGDTQYF.

Turning to this clone: The sample contains more than one DNA sequence encoding this CDR3. This chain joins TRBV28 and TRBJ2-7; no clear D. Germline CDR1 and CDR2: MDHEN and SYDVKM. The CDR3 runs 11 residues. V lost 5 bases, J lost 4 bases, and 6 bases lay in between. The CDR3 coding sequence is TGTGCCAGCAGTATTCAGTACGAGCAGTACTTC. Encoded protein: CASSIQYEQYF.

The chain has TRBV6-5 and TRBJ2-5; 8 bases are shared with TRBD1. The CDR3 has 16 residues. Losses at the gene ends were 2 bases for V and 2 bases for J; bases not matched to a gene: 7. Germline-derived CDR1 and CDR2 are MNHEY and SVGAGI. The CDR3 protein is CASSYGAGGGQETQYF. In DNA form, the CDR3 reads TGTGCCAGCAGTTACGGGGCAGGGGGCGGACAAGAGACCCAGTACTTC.

V is TRBV7-8 and J is TRBJ2-5; TRBD2 aligns across 10 bases. Germline V CDR1 and CDR2: SGHVS, FQNEAQ. This CDR3 contains 15 residues. The V segment lost 7 bases and the J segment 4 bases; nucleotides outside the gene matches: 9. CDR3 bases: TGTGCCAGCACCCCTAGCGGGAGTGGGCGAGAGACCCAGTACTTC. Protein: CASTPSGSGRETQYF.

In this sample, this clone turned up many times. The chain employs TRBV19 and TRBJ2-1; 9 bases line up with TRBD2. CDR1 and CDR2 from the germline V gene are LNHDA and SQIVND (reference sequence). V was pared by 4 bases and J by 3 bases, with 7 bases of the junction left unmatched. This CDR3 has 16 amino acids. The CDR3 nucleotides read TGTGCCAGTAGTAGGGGCGGGAGGGCCTACTACAATGAGCAGTTCTTC. Its translation: CASSRGGRAYYNEQFF.

This chain connects TRBV15 to TRBJ2-1; TRBD2 agrees at 9 bases. Germline CDR1 reads LNHNV; CDR2 reads YYDKDF (reference sequence). Unmatched junction bases numbered 8, after V lost 1 base and J lost 4 bases. This CDR3 spans 17 amino acids. The CDR3 sequence: CATSRARLAVLYNEQFF. CDR3 coding DNA: TGTGCCACCAGCAGAGCGAGACTAGCGGTCCTTTACAATGAGCAGTTCTTC. The whole variable domain, remainder taken from reference TRBV15 and TRBJ2-1, is DAMVIQNPRYQVTQFGKPVTLSCSQTLNHNVMYWYQQKSSQAPKLLFHYYDKDFNNEADTPDNFQSRRPNTSFCFLDIRSPGLGDTAMYLCATSRARLAVLYNEQFFGPGTRLTVL.

This clone was found a few times. This sequence joins TRBV29-1 and TRBJ2-5; 7 bases are shared with TRBD2. This CDR3 region has 11 residues. V was pared by 6 bases and J by 4 bases, with 2 bases of the junction left unmatched. Germline values: CDR1 SQVTM, CDR2 ANQGSEA. CDR3 DNA sequence: TGCAGCGTCGGACTAGTAGAGACCCAGTACTTC. Amino acid sequence: CSVGLVETQYF.

This clone was found a few times. The chain's CDR3 is CASSPALGQPQHF. CDR3 DNA: TGCGCCAGCAGCCCGGCATTAGGGCAGCCCCAGCATTTT. The rearrangement links TRBV4-3 to TRBJ1-5; D remains unclear. The CDR3 runs 13 residues. V lost 4 bases, J lost 7 bases, and 11 bases lay in between. Germline CDR1 is LGHNA and CDR2 is YSLEER.

The chain is built from TRBV5-6 and TRBJ2-7, with 12 bases that match TRBD1. The germline gives CDR1 SGHDT, CDR2 YYEEEE. This CDR3 is built from 15 residues. With V trimmed by 4 bases and J by 2 bases, 4 bases remained unmatched. CDR3 coding DNA: TGTGCCAGCAGCGCCCGGGACAGGGGGCCCTACGAGCAGTACTTC. This gives the protein CASSARDRGPYEQYF.

The chain couples TRBV7-3 to TRBJ2-3; D unclear. The CDR3 extends over 14 amino acids. The V gene lost 2 bases and the J gene lost 3 bases, with 9 bases spanning the gap. Germline lookup yields CDR1 SGHTA and CDR2 FQGTGA. CDR3 region: CASSLVGLTDTQYF. CDR3 bases: TGTGCCAGCAGCTTAGTAGGGTTAACAGATACGCAGTATTTT.

This clone was picked up a small number of times. The chain uses TRBV10-3 and TRBJ2-1, with 14 bases aligning to TRBD2. Germline CDR1 and CDR2: ENHRY and SYGVKD. This CDR3 is 15 amino acids long. V gave up 7 bases and J gave up 9 bases; unmatched junction bases: 8. This chain's CDR3 is CAINTGLAGEGEQFF. The CDR3 nucleotides are TGTGCCATCAATACGGGACTAGCGGGAGAGGGTGAGCAGTTCTTC.

The rearrangement uses TRBV5-6 and TRBJ2-7; D perhaps matches TRBD2 (5 bases). CDR1 is SGHDT and CDR2 is YYEEEE in the germline V gene. This CDR3 contains 13 residues. Between the trimmed V and J ends, which lost 4 bases and 0 bases, there was a span of 8 bases. CDR3: CASSVTISYEQYF. In DNA form, the CDR3 reads TGTGCCAGCAGCGTGACTATCTCCTACGAGCAGTACTTC.

This clone was picked up a small number of times. The V and J genes are TRBV2 and TRBJ2-1; the match to TRBD2 covers 9 bases. The germline CDR1 and CDR2 sequences are SNHLY and FYNNEI. V trimming: 7 bases; J trimming: 5 bases; junction bases outside the gene matches: 6. The CDR3 length is 14 residues. The CDR3 spells CASTGGRANNEQFF. CDR3 nucleotides: TGTGCCAGCACGGGCGGGAGGGCCAACAATGAGCAGTTCTTC.

The chain recombines TRBV5-1 with TRBJ2-1; possible D gene TRBD2, 6 bases. Trimming shortened V by 4 bases and J by 4 bases, and 15 bases separated the two germline ends. In germline, CDR1 is SGHRS, CDR2 YFSETQ. The CDR3 spans 15 residues. CDR3 protein: CASSPAGNNYNEQFF. In nucleotides, the CDR3 is TGCGCCAGCAGCCCAGCGGGTAACAATTACAATGAGCAGTTCTTC.